This T cell receptor beta chain was sequenced during a study of a mutant IDH1 vaccine in newly diagnosed glioma. Study overall: Patients were pretreated with radiotherapy, temozolomide, or both, mostly both. Study-level findings and limits: Patients showed vaccine-induced immune responses at a rate of approximately 95%.

In the case of this clone: As yet, its antigen is unknown.

Using immunoSEQ multiplex PCR, the repertoire was profiled, and TCRdb retains in-frame clones only, with some absent. The sample has 31,000 or so clones, approximately 80% seen once. Described time point: week 35, safety follow-up. Vaccination used 300 ug of mutant IDH1 20-mer peptide per dose, with topical imiquimod. With 1 base clipped from V and 6 bases from J, the junction kept 5 bases outside the gene matches. The CDR3 totals 14 residues. From germline, CDR1 is SGHAT and CDR2 FQNNGV. The chain combines TRBV11-2 with TRBJ1-2, with 7 bases that match TRBD1. The sample consisted of PBMCs, taken from a glioma patient whose treatment included an IDH1 peptide vaccine. This TCR was recovered from a man between 25 and 39 years old with glioma. CDR3 nucleotides: TGTGCCAGCAGCTTAGTACGACAGGGAAATGGCTACACCTTC. It yields the protein CASSLVRQGNGYTF.